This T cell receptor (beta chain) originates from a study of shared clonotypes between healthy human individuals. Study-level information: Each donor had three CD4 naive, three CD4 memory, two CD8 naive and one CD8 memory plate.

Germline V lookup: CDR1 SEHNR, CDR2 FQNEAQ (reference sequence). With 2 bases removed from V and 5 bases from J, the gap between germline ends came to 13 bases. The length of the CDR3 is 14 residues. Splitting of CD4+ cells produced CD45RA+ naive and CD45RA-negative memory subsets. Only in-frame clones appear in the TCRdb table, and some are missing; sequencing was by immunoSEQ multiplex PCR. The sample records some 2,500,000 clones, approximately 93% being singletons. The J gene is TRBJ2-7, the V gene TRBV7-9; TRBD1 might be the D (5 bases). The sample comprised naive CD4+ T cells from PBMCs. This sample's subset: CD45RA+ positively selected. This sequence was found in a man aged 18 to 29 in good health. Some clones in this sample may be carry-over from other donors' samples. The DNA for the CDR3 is TGTGCCAGCAGCTTAAATCAGGGCCAGCACGAGCAGTACTTC. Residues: CASSLNQGQHEQYF.